This T cell receptor beta chain was recorded in a study of T cells in Graves' hyperthyroidism and ophthalmopathy. This clonotype showed up just a few times. From RNA transcripts, TCR beta CDR3 regions were amplified. A first-round RT-PCR of the TCR CDR3 used the HTBI primer set. TCRdb reprocessed the multiplex PCR reads with MiXCR, giving one entry per CDR3 protein. The table records hundreds of thousands of distinct CDR3 sequences, nearly 15% of them present only once. CDR1 and CDR2 (germline): LGHDT, YNNKEL (reference sequence). The CDR3 consists of 15 residues. The ends lost 4 bases at V and 2 bases at J; junction bases unmatched: 8.

The rearrangement uses TRBV3-1 and TRBJ2-7, with 7 bases fitting TRBD2. This receptor was identified in a woman aged 60 to 75 with Graves' ophthalmopathy. What was sequenced was blood. DNA of the CDR3: TGTGCCAGCAGCCTAGTTGCGACTAGCCCCTACGAGCAGTACTTC. This codes for CASSLVATSPYEQYF.